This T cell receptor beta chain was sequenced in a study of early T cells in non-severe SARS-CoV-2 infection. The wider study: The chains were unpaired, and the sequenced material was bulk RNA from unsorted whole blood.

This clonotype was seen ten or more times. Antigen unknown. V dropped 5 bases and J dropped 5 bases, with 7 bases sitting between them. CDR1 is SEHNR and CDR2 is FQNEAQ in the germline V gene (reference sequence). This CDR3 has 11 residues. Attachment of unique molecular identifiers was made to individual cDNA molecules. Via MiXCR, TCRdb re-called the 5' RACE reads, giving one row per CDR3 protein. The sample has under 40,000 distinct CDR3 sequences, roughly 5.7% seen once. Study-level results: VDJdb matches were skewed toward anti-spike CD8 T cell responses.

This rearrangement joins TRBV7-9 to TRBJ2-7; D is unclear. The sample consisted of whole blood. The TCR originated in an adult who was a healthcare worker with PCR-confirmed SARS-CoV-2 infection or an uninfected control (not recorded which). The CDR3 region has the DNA TGTGCCAGCAGCCCTATAGACGAGCAGTACTTC. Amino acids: CASSPIDEQYF.